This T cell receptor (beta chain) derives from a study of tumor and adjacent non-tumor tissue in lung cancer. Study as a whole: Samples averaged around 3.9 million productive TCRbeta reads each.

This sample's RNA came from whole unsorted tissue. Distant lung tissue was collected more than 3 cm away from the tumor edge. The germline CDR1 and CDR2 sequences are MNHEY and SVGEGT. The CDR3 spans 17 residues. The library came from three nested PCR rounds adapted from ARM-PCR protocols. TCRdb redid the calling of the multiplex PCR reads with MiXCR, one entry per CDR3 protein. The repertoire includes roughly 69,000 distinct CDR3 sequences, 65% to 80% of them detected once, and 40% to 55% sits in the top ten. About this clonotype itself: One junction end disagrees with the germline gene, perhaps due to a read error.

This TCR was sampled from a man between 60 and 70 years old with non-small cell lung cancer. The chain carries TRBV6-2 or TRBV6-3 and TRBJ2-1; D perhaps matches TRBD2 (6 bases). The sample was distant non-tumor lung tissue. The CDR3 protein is CATSYNIHGSFPPEQFF. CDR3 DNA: TGTGCCACCAGTTACAATATACACGGGAGTTTTCCCCCTGAGCAGTTCTTC.